These T cell receptor beta chains were read from a single sample in a study of shared T cell receptors in the human thymus. The table came from immunoSEQ multiplex PCR; TCRdb's copy has only in-frame clones and leaves some out. The sample records hundreds of thousands of clones, approximately 90% being singletons. This same sample was also part of a study on human thymus T cells.

The sample comprised thymocytes. The receptor set was obtained from a boy less than two years old with a congenital heart defect. The CDR3 runs from the conserved cysteine through the conserved F or W. D genes are given only for firm matches. For some rows the clone size is stated as once, few or many, or as a class when expanded; others skip it.

d_gene	v_gene	j_gene	abundance	CDR3aa	CDR3nt
NA	TRBV4-2	TRBJ1-4	few	CASSQYLGVEKLFF	TGTGCCAGCAGCCAATATCTAGGAGTCGAAAAACTGTTTTTT
NA	TRBV4-2	TRBJ1-1	NA	CASSQEGRRGLTEAFF	TGTGCCAGCAGCCAAGAAGGCAGGAGAGGGTTGACTGAAGCTTTCTTT
NA	TRBV30	TRBJ1-1	NA	CAWSTPSSGSTEAFF	TGTGCCTGGAGTACACCTTCCTCGGGGAGCACTGAAGCTTTCTTT
NA	TRBV29-1	TRBJ1-1	NA	CSGTQGNTEAFF	TGCAGCGGGACACAGGGAAACACTGAAGCTTTCTTT
NA	TRBV7-2	TRBJ1-1	NA	CASSDSDRRNTEAFF	TGTGCCAGCAGCGATAGCGATAGGAGGAACACTGAAGCTTTCTTT
NA	TRBV6-6	TRBJ1-2	NA	CASSYSRDRSGYTF	TGTGCCAGCAGTTACTCGAGAGACAGGTCCGGCTACACCTTC
NA	TRBV11-3	TRBJ2-4	once	CASSCNPLHAGRNIQYF	TGTGCCAGCAGCTGCAACCCCCTCCATGCTGGGAGAAACATTCAGTACTTC
TRBD1	TRBV27	TRBJ1-2	once	CASSSPGQGYGYTF	TGTGCCAGCAGTTCTCCGGGACAGGGATATGGCTACACCTTC
NA	TRBV4-1	TRBJ1-1	NA	CASSQQGGKNTEAFF	TGCGCCAGCAGCCAACAGGGAGGGAAGAACACTGAAGCTTTCTTT
NA	TRBV9	TRBJ2-1	NA	CASSDRQWNEQFF	TGTGCCAGCAGCGACAGACAGTGGAATGAGCAGTTCTTC
NA	TRBV7-9	TRBJ2-1	NA	CASSLHCDFSYNEQFF	TGTGCCAGCAGCTTACATTGTGACTTCTCCTACAATGAGCAGTTCTTC
TRBD2	TRBV4-1	TRBJ2-7	NA	CASSQTPGTSTYEQYF	TGCGCCAGCAGCCAAACCCCCGGGACTAGCACCTACGAGCAGTACTTC
NA	TRBV7-9	TRBJ1-5	NA	CASSSGPGGNQPQHF	TGTGCCAGCAGCTCCGGGCCCGGGGGCAATCAGCCCCAGCATTTT
TRBD2	TRBV10-2	TRBJ2-7	few	CASSRGTSDPAGYEQYF	TGCGCCAGCAGCCGTGGGACTAGCGACCCGGCGGGTTACGAGCAGTACTTC
NA	TRBV30	TRBJ1-2	NA	CASTASYGYTF	TGTGCCTCGACAGCGAGCTATGGCTACACCTTC
TRBD1	TRBV6-1	TRBJ2-7	NA	CASRAGTGAGEQYF	TGTGCCAGCAGGGCCGGGACAGGTGCTGGGGAGCAGTACTTC